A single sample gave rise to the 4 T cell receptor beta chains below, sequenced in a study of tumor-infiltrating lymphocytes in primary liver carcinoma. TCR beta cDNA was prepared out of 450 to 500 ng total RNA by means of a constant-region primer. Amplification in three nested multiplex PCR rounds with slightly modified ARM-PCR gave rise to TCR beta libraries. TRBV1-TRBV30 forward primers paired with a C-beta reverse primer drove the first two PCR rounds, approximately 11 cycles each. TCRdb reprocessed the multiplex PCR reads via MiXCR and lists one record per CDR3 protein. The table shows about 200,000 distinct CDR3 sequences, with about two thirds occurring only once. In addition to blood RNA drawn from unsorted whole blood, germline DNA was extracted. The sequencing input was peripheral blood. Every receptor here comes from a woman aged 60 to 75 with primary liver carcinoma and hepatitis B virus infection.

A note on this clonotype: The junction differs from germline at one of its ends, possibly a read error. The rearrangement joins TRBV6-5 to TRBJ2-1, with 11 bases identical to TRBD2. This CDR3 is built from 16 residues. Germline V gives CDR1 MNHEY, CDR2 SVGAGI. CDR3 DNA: TGTGCCAGCATTTCCCCTAGCGGGAGGCCAGGCAATGAGCACTTCTTC. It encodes CASISPSGRPGNEHFF.

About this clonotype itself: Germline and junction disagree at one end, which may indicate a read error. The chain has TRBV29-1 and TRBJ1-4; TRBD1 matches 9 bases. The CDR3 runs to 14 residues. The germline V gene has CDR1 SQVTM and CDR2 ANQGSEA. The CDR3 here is CSIGTGGINEELFF. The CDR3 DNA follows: TGCAGCATAGGAACAGGGGGCATTAATGAAGAACTGTTTTTT.

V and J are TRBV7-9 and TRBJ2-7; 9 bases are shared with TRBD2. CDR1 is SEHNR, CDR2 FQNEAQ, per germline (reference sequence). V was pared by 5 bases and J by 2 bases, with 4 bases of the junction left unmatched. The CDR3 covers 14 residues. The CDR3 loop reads CASSQIAGAYEQYF. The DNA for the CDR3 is TGTGCCAGCAGCCAGATAGCGGGAGCCTACGAGCAGTACTTC. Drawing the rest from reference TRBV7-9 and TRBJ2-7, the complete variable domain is DTGVSQNPRHKITKRGQNVTFRCDPISEHNRLYWYRQTLGQGPEFLTYFQNEAQLEKSRLLSDRFSAERPKGSFSTLEIQRTEQGDSAMYLCASSQIAGAYEQYFGPGTRLTVT.

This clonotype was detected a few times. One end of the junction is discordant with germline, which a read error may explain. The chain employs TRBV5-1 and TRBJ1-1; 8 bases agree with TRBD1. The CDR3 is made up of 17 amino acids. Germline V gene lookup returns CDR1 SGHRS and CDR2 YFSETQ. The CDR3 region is CANSPAETGVRNTEAFF. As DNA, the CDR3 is TGCGCCAACAGCCCGGCCGAGACAGGGGTTCGGAACACTGAAGCTTTCTTT.